One sample yielded the 13 T cell receptor beta chains listed below, sequenced in a study of blood T cell dynamics during melanoma immunotherapy. The protocol was immunoSEQ multiplex PCR, while the TCRdb copy is restricted to in-frame clones and leaves out a portion. The table shows approximately 9,500 clones, with around 90% occurring only once. As for time point: pre-treatment baseline. Source: blood, taken from a patient treated with checkpoint blockade. The receptors stem from a human donor with melanoma.

The chain links TRBV10-1 to TRBJ2-2; no firm D call. Trimming cost V 8 bases and J 2 bases, with 9 bases left between them. The CDR3 contains 13 residues. Germline CDR1 reads WNHNN; CDR2 reads SYGVQD (reference sequence). Here the CDR3 DNA reads TGCGCCAGCCGGGCCCGAAACACCGGGGAGCTGTTTTTT. This gives the protein CASRARNTGELFF.

This rearrangement joins TRBV15 to TRBJ2-7, with 7 bases fitting TRBD1. The V segment lost 0 bases and the J segment 5 bases; nucleotides outside the gene matches: 4. This CDR3 region has 14 residues. CDR1 and CDR2 from the germline V gene are LNHNV and YYDKDF (reference sequence). DNA for the CDR3: TGTGCCACCAGCAGAGACAGGGGGTCCAACGAGCAGTACGTC. Residues: CATSRDRGSNEQYV.

The gene calls are TRBV15 and TRBJ2-1; TRBD1 agrees at 10 bases. This CDR3 has 15 amino acids. Germline trimming cut 4 bases from V and 5 bases from J; bases unmatched to any gene: 5. CDR1 is LNHNV, CDR2 YYDKDF, per germline (reference sequence). The CDR3 nucleotides read TGTGCCACCAGCATTCGACAGGGGGCTGACAATGAGCAGTTCTTC. Translating gives CATSIRQGADNEQFF.

The rearrangement links TRBV7-7 to TRBJ1-5; D gene uncertain. Per the germline V gene, CDR1 is SSHAT and CDR2 is FNYEAQ (reference sequence). The CDR3 spans 14 residues. V lost 1 base, J lost 2 bases, and 6 bases lay in between. The CDR3 sequence is CASSLGQGNQPQHF. CDR3 DNA: TGTGCCAGCAGCTTAGGGCAGGGCAATCAGCCCCAGCATTTT.

The CDR3 sequence: CASSLRGGPPMEQFF. In nucleotides, the CDR3 is TGCGCCAGCAGCTTGCGCGGGGGACCCCCAATGGAGCAGTTCTTC. The chain joins TRBV5-1 to TRBJ2-1; 7 bases match TRBD2. J gave up 10 bases and V 1 base, and 11 bases lay outside the gene matches. The germline CDR1 and CDR2 sequences are SGHRS and YFSETQ. This CDR3 has 15 residues.

V usage is TRBV25-1 and J usage is TRBJ1-5; D is ambiguous. Per germline, CDR1 MGHDK and CDR2 SYGVNS. V shed 8 bases and J shed 4 bases, with 15 bases lying between them. The CDR3 contains 14 residues. Written as DNA, the CDR3 is TGTGCCAGCCCCATTACAGACATTAATCAGCCCCAGCATTTT. Translating gives CASPITDINQPQHF.

This chain joins TRBV30 and TRBJ1-1, with 7 bases identical to TRBD1. This CDR3 has 12 residues. Germline CDR1 GTSNPN, CDR2 SVGIG (reference sequence). Germline trimming cut 4 bases from V and 3 bases from J; bases unmatched to any gene: 2. The CDR3 DNA is TGTGCCTGGACCAGGGGGGACACTGAAGCTTTCTTT. Translated: CAWTRGDTEAFF.

This clone was detected only once. The rearrangement joins TRBV19 to TRBJ2-2; 8 bases match TRBD1. Looked up from germline, CDR1 is LNHDA and CDR2 is SQIVND (reference sequence). The CDR3 consists of 15 residues. V dropped 3 bases and J dropped 5; count of bases not matched to a gene: 5. The CDR3 here is CASSISRQGTGELFF. The CDR3 nucleotides are TGTGCCAGTAGTATTTCCCGACAGGGGACCGGGGAGCTGTTTTTT. The entire variable domain, with the rest obtained from reference TRBV19 and TRBJ2-2, is as follows: DGGITQSPKYLFRKEGQNVTLSCEQNLNHDAMYWYRQDPGQGLRLIYYSQIVNDFQKGDIAEGYSVSREKKESFPLTVTSAQKNPTAFYLCASSISRQGTGELFFGEGSRLTVL.

The chain has TRBV11-1 and TRBJ2-5, with a tentative D call TRBD2 (5 bases). The ends were cut back, 0 bases at V and 2 bases at J, with 10 bases in the middle. Germline V lookup: CDR1 SGHAT, CDR2 FQDESV (reference sequence). The CDR3 runs 15 residues. The CDR3 DNA is TGTGCCAGCAGCTTAGCGCCACAGCGGCAAGAGACCCAGTACTTC. It codes for CASSLAPQRQETQYF.

In nucleotides, the CDR3 is TGTGCCAGCAGGTTCTTAGGGTCCCGGGAGCAGTACTTC. Translating gives CASRFLGSREQYF. V and J are TRBV7-2 and TRBJ2-7; no clear D gene. Trimming removed 6 bases from V and 7 bases from J, with 16 bases in between. There are 13 residues in the CDR3. Germline loops: CDR1 SGHTA, CDR2 FQGNSA.

The chain joins TRBV14 to TRBJ2-7; D call uncertain. The CDR3 length is 14 residues. The germline CDR1 and CDR2 sequences are SGHDN and FVKESK. Trimming removed 4 bases at V and 3 bases at J, with 13 bases between. The CDR3 nucleotides are TGTGCCAGCAGCCCCCCACAGAGCCTCTACGAGCAGTACTTC. Translated, it gives CASSPPQSLYEQYF.

The V and J genes are TRBV30 and TRBJ2-3; D may be TRBD2 (5 bases). This CDR3 comprises 14 residues. V gave up 2 bases and J gave up 2 bases, with 11 bases separating them. Germline V gene sequence: CDR1 GTSNPN, CDR2 SVGIG (reference sequence). CDR3 region: CAWSPASPTDTQYF. CDR3 bases: TGTGCCTGGAGTCCTGCTAGCCCCACAGATACGCAGTATTTT.

The V and J genes are TRBV30 and TRBJ1-1; D not resolved. The germline gives CDR1 GTSNPN, CDR2 SVGIG (reference sequence). The V and J ends lost 4 bases and 10 bases respectively, with 13 bases between them. The CDR3 runs 11 residues. CDR3 in amino acids: CAWIHDRRAFF. CDR3 DNA sequence: TGTGCCTGGATCCATGACCGCCGAGCTTTCTTT.